One T cell receptor beta chain is described in this entry. Some clones are missing from TCRdb's copy, which holds only in-frame ones; the method was immunoSEQ multiplex PCR. The sample carries about 35,000 clones, 79% recorded once. Germline CDR1 reads SGHRS; CDR2 reads YFSETQ. This CDR3 region has 14 residues. Trimming cost V 7 bases and J 0 bases, with 13 bases left between them. This sample is drawn from a study of OX40 agonist ivuxolimab in advanced cancers. This sequence was found in an adult with an advanced solid tumor such as melanoma, head and neck, liver or kidney cancer. V usage is TRBV5-1 and J usage is TRBJ1-1; D perhaps matches TRBD1 (5 bases). The starting material was CD4+ or CD8+ T cells sorted from blood, obtained in a trial of the OX40 agonist ivuxolimab. CDR3 nucleotide sequence: TGCGCCAGCGGCCCGGGGGGTCTGAACACTGAAGCTTTCTTT. Translated, it gives CASGPGGLNTEAFF. Full variable domain (outside the CDR3, taken from reference TRBV5-1 and TRBJ1-1): KAGVTQTPRYLIKTRGQQVTLSCSPISGHRSVSWYQQTPGQGLQFLFEYFSETQRNKGNFPGRFSGRQFSNSRSEMNVSTLELGDSALYLCASGPGGLNTEAFFGQGTRLTVV.